These 5 T cell receptor beta chains originate from one sample sequenced in a study of shared clonotypes between healthy human individuals (TCRdb year 2020). Libraries were prepared through the immunoSEQ multiplex PCR assay. This is the immuneACCESS table as TCRdb keeps it, with only in-frame sequences that have V and J called. A part of the clones is gone; compared with another copy, unresolved V genes explain less than half, and the rest is unexplained. Counted in this sample were roughly 1,000,000 clones; approximately 80% of them appeared once. The ten largest clonotypes hold under 0.65% of the sample. Sequenced sample: memory CD4+ T cells from PBMCs. Reading the label with the study, this specimen's cell subset or site is: CD45RA-negative fraction. These TCRs come from a man aged 18 to 35 in good health. Some clones in this sample may be carry-over from other donors' samples.

The chain carries TRBV2 and TRBJ1-2; no definite D call. CDR1 is SNHLY, CDR2 FYNNEI, per germline. This CDR3 contains 14 residues. Deletions cut 2 bases from V and 4 bases from J, with 11 bases between. The CDR3 spells CASSELGNLYGYTF. CDR3 nucleotide sequence: TGTGCCAGCAGTGAACTGGGGAACCTCTATGGCTACACCTTC.

V is TRBV5-1 and J is TRBJ2-5, with unresolved D. The CDR3 consists of 14 residues. Germline V gives CDR1 SGHRS, CDR2 YFSETQ. V shed 4 bases and J shed 8 bases, with 18 bases lying between them. Written as DNA, the CDR3 is TGCGCCAGCAGCCCAGCTTTGACACACGAAACCCAGTACTTC. Its translation: CASSPALTHETQYF.

V is TRBV14 and J is TRBJ2-3, with 12 bases matching TRBD1. Germline V gene data show CDR1 as SGHDN and CDR2 as FVKESK. With 0 bases clipped from V and 4 bases from J, the junction kept 8 bases outside the gene matches. The CDR3 contains 18 residues. CDR3 region: CASSQDGRDRGRPDTQYF. The CDR3 nucleotides read TGTGCCAGCAGCCAAGATGGGCGGGACAGGGGGCGCCCAGATACGCAGTATTTT.

The rearrangement joins TRBV2 to TRBJ2-2; TRBD1 or TRBD2 may be the D gene (5 bases each). Trimming shortened V by 1 base and J by 5 bases, and 5 bases separated the two germline ends. CDR3 size: 13 residues. The germline V gene encodes CDR1 SNHLY and CDR2 FYNNEI. CDR3 nucleotides: TGTGCCAGCAGTGAAGGGGGGACCGGGGAGCTGTTTTTT. It encodes CASSEGGTGELFF.

V and J are TRBV28 and TRBJ2-7, with TRBD1 identical over 9 bases. Germline assignment: CDR1 MDHEN and CDR2 SYDVKM. The J segment lost 6 bases and the V segment lost 9 bases, leaving 15 bases of the junction unmatched. This CDR3 has 15 amino acids. CDR3 protein: CASRTAGTGLGEQYF. CDR3 in DNA: TGTGCCAGTCGAACCGCCGGGACAGGGCTAGGCGAGCAGTACTTC.